Sequencing of this T cell receptor (beta chain) was carried out in a study of regulatory T cells in long-lasting Graves disease. The CDR3 has 14 amino acids. Germline V gene lookup returns CDR1 DFQATT and CDR2 SNEGSKA (reference sequence). V shed 0 bases and J shed 4 bases, with 13 bases lying between them. Building the TCR beta libraries relied on iRepertoire HTBI primers, and CDR3 regions underwent Arm-PCR. TCRdb used MiXCR to reprocess the multiplex PCR reads, holding one entry per CDR3 protein. The sample yields under 500,000 distinct CDR3 sequences, about 16% seen once. Time point denoted: newly diagnosed GD, antithyroid drugs for less than 3 months. PBMC RNA served as the TCR library source. The patient group derived from an endocrinology department in Xi'an, China. This clonotype was observed many times. The sample was also reused in another study, on T cells in Graves' hyperthyroidism and ophthalmopathy. That study adds: Uncontrolled infection, other autoimmune disease, pregnancy or lactation disqualified patients from enrolment. The primer set for the first-round RT-PCR of the TCR CDR3 was HTBI.

The source is a woman in her thirties with Graves disease. The source was peripheral blood mononuclear cells (PBMCs), collected at new diagnosis, from a patient treated with antithyroid drugs. This chain uses TRBV20-1 with TRBJ2-7; no clear D. The CDR3 DNA follows: TGCAGTGCTAGAGATTTACGCCAGGCATACGAGCAGTACTTC. Its protein product is CSARDLRQAYEQYF.